This TCR beta chain was identified in a study of T cell clusters in autoimmune cytopenias. Multiplex touch-down PCR amplified TRB using TRB-A and TRB-B pools in one tube. TCRdb re-called the multiplex PCR reads; every CDR3 protein appears as one record, without DNA. The table for this sample gives fewer than 15,000 distinct CDR3 sequences. About 37,500 genome equivalents of blood DNA were amplified for TRB. The sample taken for sequencing was peripheral blood. This TCR came from a human donor with an autoimmune cytopenia or autoimmune hepatitis (not recorded which).

The CDR3 reads CASSFLGSPFLKNIQYF. The genes are TRBV27 and TRBJ2-4; without DNA, the TCRdb call of TRBD1 cannot be checked. From germline, CDR1 is MNHEY and CDR2 SMNVEV (reference sequence). The length of the CDR3 is 17 residues.